A selection of T cell receptor beta chains follows, all from one sample in a study of T cell changes during pregnancy in multiple sclerosis. The assay was immunoSEQ multiplex PCR, and TCRdb's table has in-frame clones only and misses some. This sample has tens of thousands of clones, with about nine tenths found just once. The sample in question was peripheral blood, obtained in the third trimester of pregnancy. Receptor source: a female donor with multiple sclerosis, enrolled in a pregnancy study. The CDR3 runs from the conserved cysteine through the conserved F or W. The D gene is left open where the match is weak.

J	D	V	CDR3	DNA
TRBJ2-1	NA	TRBV10-1	CASSESRGSSYNEQFF	TGCGCCAGCAGTGAGTCGCGGGGAAGCTCCTACAATGAGCAGTTCTTC
TRBJ1-5	TRBD1	TRBV7-9	CASSFGTDQPQHF	TGTGCCAGCAGCTTCGGGACAGATCAGCCCCAGCATTTT
TRBJ2-1	TRBD2	TRBV5-6	CASSFQTSGNNEQFF	TGTGCCAGCAGCTTCCAGACTAGCGGCAACAATGAGCAGTTCTTC
TRBJ2-7	TRBD2	TRBV27	CASSLGLAGQYEQYF	TGTGCCAGCAGTTTAGGACTAGCGGGACAGTACGAGCAGTACTTC
TRBJ2-7	TRBD1	TRBV6-5	CASSTRDRGNYEQYF	TGTGCCAGCAGTACACGGGACAGGGGTAACTACGAGCAGTACTTC
TRBJ2-1	TRBD2	TRBV11-2	CASSSLAGEYNEQFF	TGTGCCAGCAGCTCTCTAGCGGGAGAGTACAATGAGCAGTTCTTC
TRBJ1-1	TRBD1	TRBV5-8	CASSLTTGANTEAFF	TGTGCCAGCAGCCTTACGACAGGGGCGAACACTGAAGCTTTCTTT
TRBJ1-3	TRBD1	TRBV7-2	CASRGTGTSSGNTIYF	TGTGCCAGCAGGGGGACAGGGACCAGCTCTGGAAACACCATATATTTT
TRBJ1-5	TRBD1	TRBV27	CASSSGTGIDQPQHF	TGTGCCAGCAGTTCCGGGACAGGGATCGATCAGCCCCAGCATTTT
TRBJ2-4	NA	TRBV10-3	CAISEGGSARAKNIQYF	TGTGCCATCAGTGAGGGAGGATCAGCAAGAGCCAAAAACATTCAGTACTTC
TRBJ1-3	NA	TRBV5-1	CASSLQGGSGNTIYF	TGCGCCAGCAGCTTGCAGGGCGGCTCTGGAAACACCATATATTTT